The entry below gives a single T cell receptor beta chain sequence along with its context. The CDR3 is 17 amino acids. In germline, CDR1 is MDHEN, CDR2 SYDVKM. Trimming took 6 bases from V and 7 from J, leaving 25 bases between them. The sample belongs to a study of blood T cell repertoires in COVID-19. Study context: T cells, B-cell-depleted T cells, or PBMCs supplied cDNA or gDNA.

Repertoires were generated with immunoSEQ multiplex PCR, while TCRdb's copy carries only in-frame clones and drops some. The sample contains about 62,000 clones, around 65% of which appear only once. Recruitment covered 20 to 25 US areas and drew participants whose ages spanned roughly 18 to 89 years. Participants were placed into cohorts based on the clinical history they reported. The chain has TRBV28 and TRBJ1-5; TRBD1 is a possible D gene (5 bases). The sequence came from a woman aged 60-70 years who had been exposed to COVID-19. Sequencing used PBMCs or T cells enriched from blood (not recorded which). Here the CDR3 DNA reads TGTGCCAGCAGATTTATAGGCGGCAGGGCTAGTACGCAGCCCCAGCATTTT. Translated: CASRFIGGRASTQPQHF.